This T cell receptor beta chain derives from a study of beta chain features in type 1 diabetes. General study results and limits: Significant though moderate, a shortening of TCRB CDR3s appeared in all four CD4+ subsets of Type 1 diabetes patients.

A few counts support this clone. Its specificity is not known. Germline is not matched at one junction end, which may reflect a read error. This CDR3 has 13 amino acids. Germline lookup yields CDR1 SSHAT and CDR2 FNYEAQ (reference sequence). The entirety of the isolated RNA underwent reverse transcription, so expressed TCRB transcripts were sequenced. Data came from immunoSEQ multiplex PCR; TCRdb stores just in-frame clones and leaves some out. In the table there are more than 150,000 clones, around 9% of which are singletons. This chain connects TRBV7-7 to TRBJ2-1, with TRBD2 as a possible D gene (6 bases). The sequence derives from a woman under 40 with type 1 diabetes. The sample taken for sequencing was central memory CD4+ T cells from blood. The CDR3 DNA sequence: TGTGCTAGCAGCCCCTTCGGGGGAAATGAGCAGTTCTTC. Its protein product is CASSPFGGNEQFF.